These T cell receptor beta chains were read from a single sample in a study of T cell repertoires in cytomegalovirus infection. TCRdb re-analysed the reads in MiXCR, keeping a single row per CDR3 protein. This sample yields roughly 800,000 distinct CDR3 sequences, of which around 29% are seen a single time; roughly 14% belongs to the top ten. Their recognized antigens are unknown. Sequenced here: cultured CD8+ T cells from PBMCs, sampled from culture after CMV antigen stimulation. The receptors originated from a human donor in good health (CMV status not recorded). Some clones in this sample may be carry-over from other donors' samples. The CDR3 runs from the conserved cysteine through the conserved F or W. D genes are given only for firm matches. A clone size is listed for some rows: how often the clone was seen (once, few, many), or a class if it is expanded.

D: TRBD1
V: TRBV5-1
size: few
J: TRBJ1-6
CDR3: CASSPGTGVPPLHF
DNA: TGCGCCAGCAGCCCCGGGACAGGGGTACCACCCCTCCACTTT

D: .
V: TRBV15
size: .
J: TRBJ2-7
CDR3: CATRGRSSYEQYF
DNA: TGTGCCACCCGAGGCAGAAGCTCCTACGAGCAGTACTTC

D: .
V: TRBV7-8
size: many
J: TRBJ2-1
CDR3: CASSLTGQSSYNEQFF
DNA: TGTGCCAGCAGCTTAACCGGGCAGAGCTCCTACAATGAGCAGTTCTTC

D: .
V: TRBV6-1
size: few
J: TRBJ2-7
CDR3: CASRLSPGPLVPYEQYF
DNA: TGTGCCAGCAGGTTATCTCCGGGACCCCTAGTTCCCTACGAGCAGTACTTC

D: TRBD2
V: TRBV7-8
size: many
J: TRBJ2-3
CDR3: CASSARTLAGGWADTQYF
DNA: TGTGCCAGCAGCGCAAGGACTCTAGCGGGGGGGTGGGCAGATACGCAGTATTTT

D: TRBD2
V: TRBV7-6
size: many
J: TRBJ2-7
CDR3: CASSLDGSGAYEQYF
DNA: TGTGCCAGCAGCTTAGACGGTAGCGGGGCCTACGAGCAGTACTTC

D: .
V: TRBV27
size: few
J: TRBJ1-2
CDR3: CASSLVGAGNYGYTF
DNA: TGTGCCAGCAGTTTAGTGGGGGCGGGGAACTATGGCTACACCTTC

D: TRBD1
V: TRBV12-3/TRBV12-4
size: few
J: TRBJ2-1
CDR3: CASKRRQGDHNEQFF
DNA: TGTGCCAGCAAGCGTAGGCAGGGGGACCACAATGAGCAGTTCTTC

D: TRBD1
V: TRBV4-1
size: .
J: TRBJ1-1
CDR3: CASTPQDRGLTEAFF
DNA: TGCGCCAGCACCCCCCAGGACAGGGGGCTCACTGAAGCTTTCTTT

D: .
V: TRBV6-2/TRBV6-3
size: .
J: TRBJ2-3
CDR3: CASSYSLLFGDTQYF
DNA: TGTGCCAGCAGTTACTCTCTTCTTTTTGGAGATACGCAGTATTTT

D: .
V: TRBV10-3
size: .
J: TRBJ2-7
CDR3: CAISDRKSSYEQYF
DNA: TGTGCCATCAGTGATAGAAAGAGCTCCTACGAGCAGTACTTC

D: TRBD1
V: TRBV5-6
size: few
J: TRBJ2-5
CDR3: CASSSGQGGTQYF
DNA: TGTGCCAGCAGCTCTGGACAGGGGGGGACCCAGTACTTC

D: .
V: TRBV28
size: .
J: TRBJ1-5
CDR3: CASSRWGRAQPQHF
DNA: TGTGCCAGCAGCCGTTGGGGGCGGGCGCAGCCCCAGCATTTT

D: .
V: TRBV5-5
size: .
J: TRBJ2-5
CDR3: CASSLSTSGQETQYF
DNA: TGTGCCAGCAGCCTCAGTACCTCTGGACAAGAGACCCAGTACTTC

D: .
V: TRBV2
size: .
J: TRBJ1-1
CDR3: CDSIPGGQEAFF
DNA: TGTGACAGCATACCGGGAGGACAGGAAGCTTTCTTT

D: .
V: TRBV12-3/TRBV12-4
size: .
J: TRBJ1-4
CDR3: CASTTQGPTASNEKLFF
DNA: TGTGCCAGCACCACTCAAGGACCGACAGCCTCGAATGAAAAACTGTTTTTT

D: .
V: TRBV2
size: .
J: TRBJ2-1
CDR3: CASSETTGPPYNEQFF
DNA: TGTGCCAGCAGTGAAACCACGGGACCTCCCTACAATGAGCAGTTCTTC

D: .
V: TRBV7-9
size: .
J: TRBJ1-4
CDR3: CASSDFFATNEKLFF
DNA: TGTGCCAGCAGCGACTTTTTTGCAACTAATGAAAAACTGTTTTTT

D: .
V: TRBV4-1
size: .
J: TRBJ2-6
CDR3: CASSQEGSPSGANVLTF
DNA: TGCGCCAGCAGCCAAGAGGGGAGCCCCTCTGGGGCCAACGTCCTGACTTTC

D: .
V: TRBV10-3
size: few
J: TRBJ2-7
CDR3: CAIRRTETYEQYF
DNA: TGTGCCATCAGGAGGACAGAAACCTACGAGCAGTACTTC

D: .
V: TRBV20-1
size: few
J: TRBJ2-5
CDR3: CSASVGLQETQYF
DNA: TGCAGTGCTTCTGTGGGCCTCCAAGAGACCCAGTACTTC

D: .
V: TRBV6-1
size: few
J: TRBJ1-6
CDR3: CASSVNRDPFSPLHF
DNA: TGTGCCAGCAGTGTCAACCGGGACCCTTTTTCACCCCTCCACTTT

D: .
V: TRBV10-3
size: .
J: TRBJ1-2
CDR3: CAIRTNIGYTF
DNA: TGTGCCATCAGGACCAACATCGGCTACACCTTC

D: .
V: TRBV7-8
size: many
J: TRBJ1-1
CDR3: CASSLKGKNTEAFF
DNA: TGTGCCAGCAGCTTAAAGGGGAAGAACACTGAAGCTTTCTTT

D: .
V: TRBV6-5
size: few
J: TRBJ2-1
CDR3: CASTLSNNPSYNEQFF
DNA: TGTGCCAGCACCCTCTCAAACAATCCCTCCTACAATGAGCAGTTCTTC

D: TRBD2
V: TRBV5-6
size: .
J: TRBJ2-1
CDR3: CASSLPAGVDNEQFF
DNA: TGTGCCAGCAGCCTCCCTGCGGGGGTGGACAATGAGCAGTTCTTC

D: .
V: TRBV7-7
size: .
J: TRBJ2-1
CDR3: CASSVEGAGWNEQFF
DNA: TGTGCTAGCAGCGTAGAAGGCGCGGGTTGGAATGAGCAGTTCTTC

D: TRBD1
V: TRBV7-2
size: .
J: TRBJ1-2
CDR3: CASSLSRAGGYGYTF
DNA: TGTGCCAGCAGCTTAAGCCGGGCAGGGGGCTATGGCTACACCTTC

D: .
V: TRBV20-1
size: .
J: TRBJ2-2
CDR3: CSARDGRGGTGELFF
DNA: TGCAGTGCTAGAGATGGTAGGGGAGGCACCGGGGAGCTGTTTTTT

D: .
V: TRBV19
size: .
J: TRBJ1-1
CDR3: CASSIFRGHTEAFF
DNA: TGTGCCAGTAGTATCTTTCGGGGACACACTGAAGCTTTCTTT

D: .
V: TRBV7-2
size: few
J: TRBJ1-2
CDR3: CASSPLGGEGYGYTF
DNA: TGTGCCAGCAGCCCTCTCGGGGGGGAGGGATATGGCTACACCTTC

D: TRBD2
V: TRBV7-6
size: few
J: TRBJ2-1
CDR3: CASSSWASGGRTYNEQFF
DNA: TGTGCCAGCAGCTCCTGGGCTAGCGGGGGAAGGACCTACAATGAGCAGTTCTTC

D: TRBD1
V: TRBV6-6
size: .
J: TRBJ1-5
CDR3: CASIHRGLESNQPQHF
DNA: TGTGCCAGCATACACAGGGGATTAGAAAGCAATCAGCCCCAGCATTTT

D: TRBD2
V: TRBV7-6
size: .
J: TRBJ2-1
CDR3: CASRETGGAPYNEQFF
DNA: TGTGCCAGCAGAGAAACGGGGGGGGCCCCCTACAATGAGCAGTTCTTC

D: .
V: TRBV19
size: few
J: TRBJ1-4
CDR3: CASSGWETNEKLFF
DNA: TGTGCCAGTAGTGGTTGGGAAACTAATGAAAAACTGTTTTTT

D: .
V: TRBV6-1
size: few
J: TRBJ1-1
CDR3: CASSEVRVKNTEAFF
DNA: TGTGCCAGCAGTGAGGTACGGGTTAAGAACACTGAAGCTTTCTTT

D: .
V: TRBV7-9
size: many
J: TRBJ1-4
CDR3: CASSPSAWAGEKLFF
DNA: TGTGCCAGCAGCCCCTCCGCTTGGGCAGGGGAAAAACTGTTTTTT

D: TRBD1
V: TRBV15
size: few
J: TRBJ2-5
CDR3: CATSRDGVQGPQETQYF
DNA: TGTGCCACCAGCAGAGATGGGGTACAGGGGCCCCAAGAGACCCAGTACTTC

D: .
V: TRBV19
size: many
J: TRBJ2-1
CDR3: CASSIADYNEQFF
DNA: TGTGCCAGTAGTATTGCAGACTACAATGAGCAGTTCTTC

D: .
V: TRBV6-1
size: few
J: TRBJ1-2
CDR3: CASSEYGGGYTF
DNA: TGTGCCAGCAGTGAATACGGGGGCGGCTACACCTTC

D: .
V: TRBV2
size: .
J: TRBJ2-3
CDR3: CASSSTGRIGDTQYF
DNA: TGTGCCAGCAGCAGTACAGGGAGAATTGGAGATACGCAGTATTTT

D: TRBD1
V: TRBV4-1
size: .
J: TRBJ1-2
CDR3: CASSQGTGGRGYTF
DNA: TGCGCCAGCAGCCAGGGGACAGGGGGCAGGGGCTACACCTTC

D: TRBD2
V: TRBV7-2
size: many
J: TRBJ2-1
CDR3: CASSLGLATHEQFF
DNA: TGTGCCAGCAGCTTAGGACTAGCGACCCATGAGCAGTTCTTC

D: TRBD2
V: TRBV24-1
size: .
J: TRBJ2-3
CDR3: CATSPTSGGRNTQYF
DNA: TGTGCCACCAGTCCGACTAGCGGGGGGCGGAATACGCAGTATTTT

D: .
V: TRBV2
size: .
J: TRBJ2-1
CDR3: CASIPGPAYNEQFF
DNA: TGTGCCAGCATCCCGGGGCCCGCCTACAATGAGCAGTTCTTC

D: .
V: TRBV10-3
size: few
J: TRBJ2-3
CDR3: CAISEPTSRGTDTQYF
DNA: TGTGCCATCAGTGAGCCGACTAGTCGGGGCACAGATACGCAGTATTTT

D: TRBD1
V: TRBV9
size: .
J: TRBJ2-2
CDR3: CAGSHQTGVGTGELFF
DNA: TGTGCCGGCAGCCACCAAACAGGGGTAGGCACCGGGGAGCTGTTTTTT

D: .
V: TRBV7-6
size: few
J: TRBJ1-2
CDR3: CASSLVLATNYGYTF
DNA: TGTGCCAGCAGCTTAGTCCTCGCGACAAACTATGGCTACACCTTC

D: TRBD2
V: TRBV11-2
size: once
J: TRBJ2-1
CDR3: CASSLGRGAYYEQFF
DNA: TGTGCCAGCAGCCTGGGGCGGGGGGCTTATTATGAGCAGTTCTTC

D: .
V: TRBV6-6
size: .
J: TRBJ2-3
CDR3: CASSPRLPDTQYF
DNA: TGTGCCAGCAGTCCGAGGCTCCCAGATACGCAGTATTTT

D: TRBD2
V: TRBV7-6
size: .
J: TRBJ2-5
CDR3: CASSDHLRGAQETQYF
DNA: TGTGCCAGCAGCGACCACTTGCGGGGGGCTCAAGAGACCCAGTACTTC

D: TRBD2
V: TRBV7-2
size: many
J: TRBJ2-1
CDR3: CASRSLAGAQFF
DNA: TGTGCCAGCAGATCACTAGCGGGGGCGCAGTTCTTC